The clone carrying this T cell receptor (beta chain) was seen a single time. CDR1 is SNHLY, CDR2 FYNNEI, per germline. V was trimmed by 3 bases and J by 4 bases, leaving 9 bases between them. This CDR3 has 13 residues. The data derive from a study of blood T cell repertoires in COVID-19. Repertoires were generated with immunoSEQ multiplex PCR, while TCRdb's copy carries only in-frame clones and drops some. The sample contains about 220,000 clones, 80% to 85% of which appear only once. The chain carries TRBV2 and TRBJ1-2, with D perhaps matching TRBD1 (6 bases). The origin of this receptor is a woman aged 55-70 years who had recovered from COVID-19. Material for sequencing was peripheral blood. CDR3 sequence (DNA): TGTGCCAGCAGTGATTCGGACAGCTATGGCTACACCTTC. Translating it yields CASSDSDSYGYTF.